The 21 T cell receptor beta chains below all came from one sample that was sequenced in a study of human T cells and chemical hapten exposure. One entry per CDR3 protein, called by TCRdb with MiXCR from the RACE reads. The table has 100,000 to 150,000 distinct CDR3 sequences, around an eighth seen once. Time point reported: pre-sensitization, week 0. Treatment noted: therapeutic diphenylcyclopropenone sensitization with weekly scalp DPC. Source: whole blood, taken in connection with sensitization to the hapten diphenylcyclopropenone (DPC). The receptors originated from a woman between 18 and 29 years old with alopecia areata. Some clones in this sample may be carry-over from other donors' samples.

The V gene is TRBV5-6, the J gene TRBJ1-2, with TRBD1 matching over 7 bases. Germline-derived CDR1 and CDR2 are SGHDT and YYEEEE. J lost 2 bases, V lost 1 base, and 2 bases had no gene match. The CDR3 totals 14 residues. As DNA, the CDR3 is TGTGCCAGCAGCTTGACAGGGGACAACTATGGCTACACCTTC. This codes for CASSLTGDNYGYTF.

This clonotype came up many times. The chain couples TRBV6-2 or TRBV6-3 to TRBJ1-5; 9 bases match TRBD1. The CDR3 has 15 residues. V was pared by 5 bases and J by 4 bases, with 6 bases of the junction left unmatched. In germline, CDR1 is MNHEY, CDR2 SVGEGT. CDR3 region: CASSTSGTGNQPQHF. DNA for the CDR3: TGTGCCAGCAGTACTAGTGGGACAGGGAATCAGCCCCAGCATTTT.

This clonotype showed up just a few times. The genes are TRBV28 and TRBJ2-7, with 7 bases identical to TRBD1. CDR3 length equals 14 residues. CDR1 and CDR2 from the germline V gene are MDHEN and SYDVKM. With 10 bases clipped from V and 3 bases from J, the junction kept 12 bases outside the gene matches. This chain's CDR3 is CATTLTGSLYEQYF. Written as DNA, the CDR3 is TGTGCCACCACTCTGACAGGGTCCCTCTACGAGCAGTACTTC.

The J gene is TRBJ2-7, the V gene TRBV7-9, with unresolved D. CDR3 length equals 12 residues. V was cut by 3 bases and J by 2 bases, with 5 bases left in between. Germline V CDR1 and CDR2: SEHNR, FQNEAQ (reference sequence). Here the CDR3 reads CASSFRAYEQYF. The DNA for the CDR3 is TGTGCCAGCAGCTTCCGAGCCTACGAGCAGTACTTC. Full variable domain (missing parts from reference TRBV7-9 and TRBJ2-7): DTGVSQNPRHKITKRGQNVTFRCDPISEHNRLYWYRQTLGQGPEFLTYFQNEAQLEKSRLLSDRFSAERPKGSFSTLEIQRTEQGDSAMYLCASSFRAYEQYFGPGTRLTVT.

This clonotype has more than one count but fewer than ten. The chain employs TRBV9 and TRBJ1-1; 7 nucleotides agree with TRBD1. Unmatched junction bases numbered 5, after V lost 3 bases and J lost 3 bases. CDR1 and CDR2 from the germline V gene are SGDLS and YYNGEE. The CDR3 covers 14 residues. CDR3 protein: CASSGGGADTEAFF. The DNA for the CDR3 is TGTGCCAGCAGCGGAGGGGGCGCGGACACTGAAGCTTTCTTT.

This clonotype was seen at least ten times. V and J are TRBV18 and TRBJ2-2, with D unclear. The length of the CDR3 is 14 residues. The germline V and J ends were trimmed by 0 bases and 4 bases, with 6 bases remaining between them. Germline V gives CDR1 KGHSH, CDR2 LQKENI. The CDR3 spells CASSPPSTTGELFF. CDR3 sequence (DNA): TGTGCCAGCTCACCACCGAGCACCACCGGGGAGCTGTTTTTT.

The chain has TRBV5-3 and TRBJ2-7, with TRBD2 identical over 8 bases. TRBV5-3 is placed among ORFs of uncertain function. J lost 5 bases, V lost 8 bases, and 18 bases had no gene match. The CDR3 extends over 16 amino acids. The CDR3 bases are TGTGCCAGTGTCTTACTCCCGACTAGCGATGCCCACGAGCAGTACTTC. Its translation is CASVLLPTSDAHEQYF.

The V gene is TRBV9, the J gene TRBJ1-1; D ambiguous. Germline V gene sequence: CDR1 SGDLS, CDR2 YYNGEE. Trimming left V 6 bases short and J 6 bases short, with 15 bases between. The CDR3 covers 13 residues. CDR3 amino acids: CASTLSPGAEAFF. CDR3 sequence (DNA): TGTGCCAGCACCCTATCTCCCGGCGCTGAAGCTTTCTTT.

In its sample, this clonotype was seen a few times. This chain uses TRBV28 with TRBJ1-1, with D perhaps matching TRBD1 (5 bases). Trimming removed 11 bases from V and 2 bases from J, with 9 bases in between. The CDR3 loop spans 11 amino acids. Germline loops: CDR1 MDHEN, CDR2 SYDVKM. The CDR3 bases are TGTGCCGTCCGGGGCAACACTGAAGCTTTCTTT. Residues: CAVRGNTEAFF.

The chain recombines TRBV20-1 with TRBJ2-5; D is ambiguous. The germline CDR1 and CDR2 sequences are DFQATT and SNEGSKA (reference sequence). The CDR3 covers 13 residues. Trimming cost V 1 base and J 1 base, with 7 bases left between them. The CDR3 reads CSARVSFQETQYF. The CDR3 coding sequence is TGCAGTGCTAGAGTCAGTTTCCAAGAGACCCAGTACTTC.

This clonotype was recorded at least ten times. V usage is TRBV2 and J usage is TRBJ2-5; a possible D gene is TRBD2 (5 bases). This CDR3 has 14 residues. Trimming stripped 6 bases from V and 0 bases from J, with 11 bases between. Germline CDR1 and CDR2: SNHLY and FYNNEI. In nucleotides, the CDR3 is TGTGCCAGCAGCTTAGGACTGAACCAAGAGACCCAGTACTTC. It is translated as CASSLGLNQETQYF.

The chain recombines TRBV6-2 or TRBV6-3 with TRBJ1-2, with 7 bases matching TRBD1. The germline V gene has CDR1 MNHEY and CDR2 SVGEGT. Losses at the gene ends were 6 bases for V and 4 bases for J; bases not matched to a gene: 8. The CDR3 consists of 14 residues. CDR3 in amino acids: CASSPRQGSYGYTF. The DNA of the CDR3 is TGTGCCAGCAGCCCTAGACAGGGTTCCTATGGCTACACCTTC.

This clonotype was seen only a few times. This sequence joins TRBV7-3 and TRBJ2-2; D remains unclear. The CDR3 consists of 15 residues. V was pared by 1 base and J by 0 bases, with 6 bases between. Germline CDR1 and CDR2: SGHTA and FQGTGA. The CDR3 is CASSLSRANTGELFF. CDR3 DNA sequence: TGTGCCAGCAGCTTAAGTAGGGCGAACACCGGGGAGCTGTTTTTT.

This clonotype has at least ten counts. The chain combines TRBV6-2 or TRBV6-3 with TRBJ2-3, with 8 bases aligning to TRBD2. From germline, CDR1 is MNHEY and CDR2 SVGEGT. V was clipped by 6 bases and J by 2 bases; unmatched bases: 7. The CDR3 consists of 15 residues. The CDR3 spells CASSPVGLDTDTQYF. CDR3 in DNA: TGTGCCAGCAGCCCTGTGGGACTAGACACAGATACGCAGTATTTT.

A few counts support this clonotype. Here the CDR3 DNA reads TGCAGTGCTAGAGATCCATCCGGGACAGACAATCAGCCCCAGCATTTT. Protein product: CSARDPSGTDNQPQHF. The chain is built from TRBV20-1 and TRBJ1-5; 7 bases map to TRBD1. The V segment lost 0 bases and the J segment 3 bases; nucleotides outside the gene matches: 8. The CDR3 totals 16 residues. Germline V gene lookup returns CDR1 DFQATT and CDR2 SNEGSKA (reference sequence).

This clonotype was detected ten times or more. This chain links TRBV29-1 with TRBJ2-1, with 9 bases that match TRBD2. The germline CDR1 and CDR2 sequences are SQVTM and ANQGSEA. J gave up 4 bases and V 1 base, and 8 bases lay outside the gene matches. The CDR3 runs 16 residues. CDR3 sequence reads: CSVEGGSGGLYNEQFF. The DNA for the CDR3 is TGCAGCGTTGAAGGGGGTAGCGGGGGCCTTTACAATGAGCAGTTCTTC.

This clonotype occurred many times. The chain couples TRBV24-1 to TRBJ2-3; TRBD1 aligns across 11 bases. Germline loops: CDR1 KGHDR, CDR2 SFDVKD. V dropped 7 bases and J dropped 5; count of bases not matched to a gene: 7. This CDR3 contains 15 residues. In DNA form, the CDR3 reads TGTGCCACCAGCGCCCGGGACAGGGGGAGAGATACGCAGTATTTT. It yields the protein CATSARDRGRDTQYF.

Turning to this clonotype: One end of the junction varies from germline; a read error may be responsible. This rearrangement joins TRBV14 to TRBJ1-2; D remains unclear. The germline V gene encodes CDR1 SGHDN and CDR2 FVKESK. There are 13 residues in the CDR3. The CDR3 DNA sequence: TGTGCCAGCAGCCAATGGGAGGCAGTTGGCCACACCTTC. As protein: CASSQWEAVGHTF.

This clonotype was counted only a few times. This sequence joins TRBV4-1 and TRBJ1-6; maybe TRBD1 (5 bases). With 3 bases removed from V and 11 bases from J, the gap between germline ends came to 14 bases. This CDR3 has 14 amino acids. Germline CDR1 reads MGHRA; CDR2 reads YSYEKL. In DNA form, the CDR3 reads TGCGCCAGCAGCCACCGGGACCCCGGGGCACCCCTCCACTTT. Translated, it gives CASSHRDPGAPLHF.

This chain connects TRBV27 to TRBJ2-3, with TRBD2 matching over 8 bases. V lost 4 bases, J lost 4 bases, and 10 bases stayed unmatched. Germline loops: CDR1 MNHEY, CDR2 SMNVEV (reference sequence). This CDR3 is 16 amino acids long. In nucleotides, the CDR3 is TGTGCCAGCAGTTCCTTAGCGGGGAGGGGTGCAGATACGCAGTATTTT. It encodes CASSSLAGRGADTQYF.

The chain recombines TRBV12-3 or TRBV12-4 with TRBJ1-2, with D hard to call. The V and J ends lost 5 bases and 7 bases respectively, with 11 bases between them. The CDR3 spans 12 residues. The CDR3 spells CASSGPFGGYTF. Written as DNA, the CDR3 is TGTGCCAGCAGTGGCCCCTTCGGTGGCTACACCTTC.